The rows below give T cell receptor beta chains drawn from one sample of a study of T cells after somatic rescue of genetic block. TCRdb's table, derived via immunoSEQ multiplex PCR, lists solely in-frame clones and lacks some. The profile shows fewer than 15,000 clones, 73% of them singletons. Sequencing was done on a sample of peripheral blood mononuclear cells (PBMCs). These TCRs come from a boy younger than 18. CDR3s leave out the opening cysteine and the closing phenylalanine or tryptophan. Fields, in order: V gene, clone size, CDR3 protein. Rows may omit the clone size; those that give it use once, few, many or a size class.

TRBV7-9,-,ASSLDRGETEAF
TRBV19,-,ASSIPPDRGRTETQY
TRBV5-6,medium-sized,ASSFRRGMNTEAF
TRBV2,few,ASSKQTGNYEQY
TRBV5-5,-,ASSLRAVLQGEQF
TRBV11-3,-,ASSPGRRSYNEQF
TRBV30,-,AWSLPGPEYGNEQY
TRBV18,-,ASSQPGQGISNYGYT
TRBV9,-,ASGPGSGTTDTQY
TRBV30,-,AWSVSSVDTQY
TRBV9,-,ASSGLAGGAEQY
TRBV9,-,ASSVGPSSGVEQY
TRBV6-1,few,ASMLTALTDTQY
TRBV19,-,ASSIVNRGVTEAF
TRBV5-1,once,ASSLGQLLMNTEAF
TRBV9,-,ASSVAPPGGSYNEQF
TRBV28,-,ASSLPTVPGLEDYNEQF
TRBV5-1,-,ASSLINQGNTGELF
TRBV7-9,-,ASSLEYEQY
TRBV19,-,ASSIDYRGGVNTEAF
TRBV19,-,ASVSRDRVGYT
TRBV5-1,-,ASSLGVGPYEQY
TRBV2,few,ASSAGSSYNSPLH
TRBV30,-,AWSVGGNTIY
TRBV2,-,ASNGYT
TRBV7-8,-,ASSLEGTGSSPLH
TRBV7-3,-,ASSRAGGPTDTQY
TRBV10-3,-,AISANPPGTSRGVHTQY